This T cell receptor (beta chain) derives from a study of cytomegalovirus exposure and HLA in healthy donors (dated by TCRdb to the late 2010s). Context from the whole study: An earlier analysis of 587 of the donors reported 250 to 300 Gb of sequence data and around 110 million unique TCR beta sequences obtained from approximately 180 million T cells. A later genetic analysis used genome-wide SNP genotypes for about three fifths of the 666 donors, treating that subset as a discovery cohort. Donor age, sex, ethnicity and CMV serostatus were compiled alongside the repertoire data. Using immunosequencing, the study profiled T cell repertoires from around 670 subjects and related those repertoires to cytomegalovirus serostatus. A later analysis re-examined previously published TCR beta repertoires from more than 650 donors and added high-resolution HLA genotyping to investigate patterns of TCR occurrence. Typing coverage varied by locus: about 620-640 donors for A, B, C, DRB1 and DQB1; 500 to 550 for DQA1; more than 600 for DPA1; 400 to 480 for DPB1. On average, roughly 250,000 unique TCR beta nucleotide sequences were sequenced per donor among about 400 genotyped donors of the cohort, with 15% to 20% of those sequences being non-productive. Roughly 300 gigabases of sequencing data and tens of millions of unique TCR sequences made up an early release that covered over 550 HLA-typed donors. An earlier analysis of fewer than 700 of the donors applied high-throughput TCR beta sequencing to assess whether each TCR beta V gene segment acted as functional or pseudogenic. In addition to the first cohort of 666 subjects, a separate validation cohort of approximately 120 different subjects was used. HLA typing covered class I and class II loci at four-digit resolution. Rather than using new phenotypic data, the later analysis identified candidate immune exposures from TCR beta sequences and from how often those sequences occurred across donors. To predict cytomegalovirus infection status, the study brought together high-throughput TCR immunosequencing, statistical association of individual TCRs with disease status, and machine learning. The study was designed to test whether signatures of past pathogen exposure could be identified by cataloging public T cell receptors. Of the roughly 400 genotyped donors, 80% to 90% were placed in the genetic ancestry cluster associated with self-reported Caucasian donors. All discovery cohort repertoires had been generated using a single sequencing platform. Several DR-DQ haplotypes were treated as single units for association and clustering because of strong linkage in the cohort. Overall study results and their limits: For the cohort, immune exposure information was limited to CMV serostatus. Several of the top co-occurrence clusters appeared to be linked to parvovirus B19, influenza, CMV and Epstein-Barr virus, according to a later analysis. Most TCR sequences were observed very rarely across donors, whereas some public TCRs were present in many individuals. A cluster of highly shared sequence variants was judged likely to be a technical artifact of the sequencing pipeline. It was suggested by the authors that the approach could potentially be generalized to other disease states and immunological phenotypes. A few of the identified cytomegalovirus-associated TCR beta chains were confirmed in vitro to be specific for cytomegalovirus antigens. A further reported finding was that TCR beta sequences accurately predicted the HLA-A and HLA-B alleles for most subjects in the first cohort. The study listed 164 TCR beta chains as associated with cytomegalovirus. V-gene and J-gene trimming of TCR beta chains was associated with a missense DCLRE1C variant in a later genetic analysis, and the association was replicated in an independent cohort. Because some donors lacked HLA typing at each locus, the association tests relied only on the typed subset. In an earlier analysis of approximately 590 of the donors, most TCR beta V segments were observed in productive rearrangements about 87% or about 30% of the time, broadly matching IMGT annotations. Because counts were too low, 15 or so rarely observed V segments, including chromosome 9 orphons, were excluded from the earlier analysis of under 650 of the donors. A later analysis found that most CMV-associated TCR beta chains appeared HLA-restricted, with HLA associations seemingly driven largely by CMV exposure. Correlated functional status among segregating V segments might reflect linkage disequilibrium, but an unknown experimental factor could not be ruled out. According to a later genetic analysis, donors in an Asian-associated ancestry cluster had fewer N-insertions in productive TCRs than the approximately 690-donor mean. Only TCR beta chains were sequenced in this cohort, and the absence of alpha or paired-chain data limited detectable features. When HLA alleles, especially DR and DQ, strongly co-occurred, TCR associations were difficult to assign to individual alleles. Presence/absence analyses assumed roughly uniform sequencing depth across donors, an assumption that may not hold. A later analysis found that TCR association rates varied across HLA loci, with DRB1 alleles showing the most associated TCRs and HLA-C alleles the fewest. The classifier was reported to diagnose cytomegalovirus status with high specificity and sensitivity in both the original and validation cohorts. Compared with equally common non-associated chains, HLA-associated TCR beta chains in a later analysis were more clonally expanded and had lower generation probabilities. Some IMGT-functional V segments, including TRBV6-2 and TRBV6-3, could not be distinguished by the 87-base-pair reads and were therefore excluded. In a later analysis, around 17,000 TCR beta sequences were associated with specific HLA alleles at a false discovery rate of 0.05.

In total, just over 650 healthy bone marrow donors made up the cohort. At the time of sampling, all cohort members were nominally healthy, though unrecorded immune exposures were likely present. The donor tested CMV seropositive, placing the donor among the roughly 300 seropositive members of the cohort. A peripheral blood sample was collected from each donor, and TCR beta sequencing was performed on peripheral blood mononuclear cells. The Qiagen DNeasy Blood Extraction Kit was used to extract genomic DNA from the blood cell samples. Library method: the immunoSEQ multiplex PCR assay. For the multiplex PCR, a mixture combining 60 forward primers for TCR Vbeta segments and 13 reverse primers for TCR Jbeta segments was used. The CDR3 region of rearranged TCR beta genes was amplified from genomic DNA with a multiplex PCR assay. On the Illumina HiSeq System, the amplified TCR beta libraries were sequenced as 87-base-pair reads. Processing in the source paper ran as follows. A later analysis tallied approximately 87 million unique TCR beta chains across the approximately 670 repertoires, and about 12 million of those chains were shared by two or more donors. A nearest-neighbor algorithm error-corrected the raw reads and collapsed the reads into unique sequences, merging closely related sequences to remove PCR and sequencing errors. Alignment of CDR3 sequences to IMGT reference sequences was used to assign V, D and J gene segments. For a sequence to be retained, a match of at least six nucleotides to both a V gene segment and a J gene segment was required. Rearrangements were classified as productive when the CDR3 lacked stop codons and remained in frame with V and J, and all other rearrangements were classified as non-productive. CDR3 was defined according to IMGT convention as the region running from the second conserved V-encoded cysteine to the conserved J-encoded phenylalanine. Sequences without an unambiguous match to a single V gene segment were excluded from the earlier analysis of about 630 of the donors. An earlier analysis of 587 of the donors classified V segments as functional when productive rearrangements were above 56.7% and as segregating when the standard deviation between donors was above 5%. A statistical classification framework was built for diagnosing cytomegalovirus status from the catalog of TCR beta chain sequences. A later analysis assigned V and J genes by comparing TCR nucleotide sequences with IMGT/GENE-DB human TR gene sequences. Using the TCRdist pipeline, a later analysis assigned CDR3 sequences along with most-parsimonious VDJ recombination scenarios. In a later analysis, each TCR beta chain was defined by its CDR3 amino acid sequence together with its V-gene family, and reads without a unique V-gene family were excluded. A later analysis removed 550 to 700 highly shared, low-generation-probability nucleotide sequences to deal with suspected cross-contamination and a sequencing artifact. In a later analysis, a clonal expansion index for each public chain was calculated from normalized within-repertoire ranks of inferred template counts. Generation probabilities in a later analysis came from a VDJ recombination model fitted to out-of-frame rearrangements, and those results were checked against IGoR. In a later analysis, TCR-TCR, TCR-HLA and TCR-CMV co-occurrence was scored with hypergeometric tests, and a repertoire-size bias correction was applied to TCR pairs. To estimate false discovery rates, a later analysis permuted the HLA or CMV assignments 20 times. In a later analysis, co-occurring TCRs were grouped using DBSCAN, with TCRdist sequence similarity added in when clustering inside HLA-allele-positive subsets. Repertoires with fewer than 30,000 or more than 120,000 public chains, plus five repertoires with anomalous nucleotide sharing, were excluded from co-occurrence clustering. Not all clones reach the TCRdb copy of this immuneACCESS table, which keeps in-frame sequences only. Checked studies attribute under half of the gap to unresolved V genes and leave the rest unexplained. V, J and clone size are those of that table, while D and trimming were read from the DNA. The sample table lists about 140,000 clones, 65% to 80% of them with a count of one. 1% to 1.5% of the sample rests with the top ten.

CDR1 and CDR2 (LGHNA, YSLEER) derive from the germline V gene. The germline V and J ends show losses of 1 base and 5 bases respectively, and no gene match explains 1 base of the junction. Including the terminal cysteine and phenylalanine, the CDR3 comprises 15 residues. Left in the record is the CDR3 DNA by itself, 45 bases read in frame from the first base. Remarks on this clone: Its binding antigen is unknown. No much larger clone exists at a distance of one base, and base qualities are not known.

The specimen was PBMCs. Rearrangement joined TRBV4-3 to TRBJ2-5, and 13 bases in between align with TRBD2. This sequence originates from a male donor in good health and CMV-seropositive. The CDR3 here reads CASSQALAGGETQYF. The DNA is TGCGCCAGCAGCCAAGCACTAGCGGGAGGGGAGACCCAGTACTTC.